This TCR beta chain derives from a study of T cell responses to AZD1222 COVID-19 vaccine. Points from the study as a whole: Donors were largely white British and mainly female; clonal diversity was possibly underestimated.

Note on this clone: The target antigen is unknown.

Germline CDR1 and CDR2: SGHVS and FQNEAQ. This CDR3 comprises 14 residues. Trimming took 1 base from V and 6 from J, leaving 9 bases between them. Profiled with immunoSEQ multiplex PCR; TCRdb holds only in-frame clones, not every one. Of about 76,000 clones in the sample, 60% to 85% are singletons; the top ten hold 27%. This receptor was taken from an adult who received the MenACWY meningococcal vaccine as a control. The sequenced sample was peripheral blood, obtained 28 days after the second dose of the MenACWY control vaccine. The chain recombines TRBV7-8 with TRBJ2-2, with unresolved D. CDR3 nucleotide sequence: TGTGCCAGCAGCTTAGTGCCCAATGCCGGGGAGCTGTTTTTT. Translation: CASSLVPNAGELFF.